Following are 25 T cell receptor beta chains from one sample sequenced in a study of blood T cell repertoires in COVID-19. The assay was immunoSEQ multiplex PCR, and TCRdb's table has in-frame clones only and misses some. Here the sample spans roughly 110,000 clones, 85% being singletons. The sequenced sample consisted of peripheral blood. These receptors came from a human donor in a cohort sampled during active COVID-19.

The chain uses TRBV6-2 or TRBV6-3 and TRBJ1-1, with 10 bases matching TRBD1. The J segment lost 4 bases and the V segment lost 1 base, leaving 12 bases of the junction unmatched. This CDR3 has 18 residues. In germline, CDR1 is MNHEY, CDR2 SVGEGT. In nucleotides, the CDR3 is TGTGCCAGCAGTTACTATTTCCCGGGACAGGGGTCAAGCACTGAAGCTTTCTTT. Translated: CASSYYFPGQGSSTEAFF.

A few counts support this clone. This chain links TRBV5-4 with TRBJ2-2, with 7 bases matching TRBD1. Per the germline V gene, CDR1 is SGHNT and CDR2 is YYREEE (reference sequence). The CDR3 loop spans 15 amino acids. V lost 5 bases and J lost 5; bases outside the gene matches: 9. The CDR3 region has the DNA TGTGCCAGCAGAGATGGACAGGCGCGGACCGGGGAGCTGTTTTTT. Its protein product is CASRDGQARTGELFF.

The chain combines TRBV6-5 with TRBJ2-5, with TRBD1 identical over 7 bases. CDR3 length equals 13 residues. With 7 bases clipped from V and 2 bases from J, the junction kept 4 bases outside the gene matches. CDR1 is MNHEY and CDR2 is SVGAGI in the germline V gene. CDR3 residues: CASKDRRQETQYF. The CDR3 DNA reads TGTGCCAGCAAGGACAGGCGACAAGAGACCCAGTACTTC.

This sequence joins TRBV3-1 (or the pseudogene TRBV3-2) and TRBJ2-1; 10 nucleotides align to TRBD2. With 0 bases clipped from V and 14 bases from J, the junction kept 4 bases outside the gene matches. From germline, CDR1 is LGHDT and CDR2 YNNKEL (reference sequence). This CDR3 is built from 13 residues. The CDR3 DNA is TGTGCCAGCAGCCAAGAGGCTAGCGGGGGTGAGTTCTTC. Translated: CASSQEASGGEFF.

This clone was seen only a few times. The chain recombines TRBV7-9 with TRBJ2-3; TRBD2 aligns across 9 bases. Germline trimming cut 5 bases from V and 4 bases from J; bases unmatched to any gene: 10. The CDR3 length is 16 residues. CDR1 is SEHNR and CDR2 is FQNEAQ in the germline V gene (reference sequence). In nucleotides, the CDR3 is TGTGCCAGCAGCCCCGCCCAGCGGGGGGTCTCAGATACGCAGTATTTT. Translating it yields CASSPAQRGVSDTQYF.

J is TRBJ2-1 and V is TRBV30; the match to TRBD2 covers 8 bases. This CDR3 comprises 15 residues. V trimming: 0 bases; J trimming: 7 bases; junction bases outside the gene matches: 8. CDR1 and CDR2 from the germline V gene are GTSNPN and SVGIG (reference sequence). The DNA for the CDR3 is TGTGCCTGGAGTGTACCGGGGGGGGTCCCTAATGAGCAGTTCTTC. Its translation is CAWSVPGGVPNEQFF.

This chain uses TRBV27 with TRBJ1-2; tentatively, D is TRBD1 (6 bases). With 2 bases removed from V and 8 bases from J, the gap between germline ends came to 12 bases. Per germline, CDR1 MNHEY and CDR2 SMNVEV (reference sequence). The CDR3 sequence is 13 residues long. Here the CDR3 DNA reads TGTGCCAGCAGTTTAATAGGGGGAATAGGCTACACCTTC. It translates to CASSLIGGIGYTF.

The chain joins TRBV5-1 to TRBJ2-3, with 7 positions matching TRBD2. After removal of 9 bases from V and 0 bases from J, the junction contained 10 bases not matched to a gene. This CDR3 spans 15 amino acids. CDR1 SGHRS and CDR2 YFSETQ come from the germline V gene. The DNA for the CDR3 is TGCGCCACTACGTTCGGGGGGATTAGCACAGATACGCAGTATTTT. Its protein product is CATTFGGISTDTQYF.

This chain connects TRBV10-3 to TRBJ2-1; 10 nucleotides align to TRBD2. Unmatched junction bases numbered 18, after V lost 10 bases and J lost 6 bases. Germline lookup yields CDR1 ENHRY and CDR2 SYGVKD. CDR3 length equals 17 residues. The CDR3 sequence: CATRALAGALGGNEQFF. The CDR3 nucleotides are TGTGCCACCAGAGCTCTAGCGGGGGCCCTAGGTGGCAATGAGCAGTTCTTC.

CDR3 coding DNA: TGTGCCAGCAGTTCTAGGAGGGAAGCTTCCAATAGTATGAACTCCTACGAGCAGTACTTC. Residues: CASSSRREASNSMNSYEQYF. The rearrangement joins TRBV6-2 or TRBV6-3 to TRBJ2-7, with a possible D match to TRBD2 (6 bases). This CDR3 comprises 20 residues. The V gene lost 4 bases and the J gene lost 0 bases, with 28 bases spanning the gap. Germline V lookup: CDR1 MNHEY, CDR2 SVGEGT.

The chain employs TRBV7-9 and TRBJ1-1, with D possibly matching TRBD1 (6 bases). Trimming removed 5 bases at V and 4 bases at J, with 17 bases between. This CDR3 comprises 15 residues. Looked up from germline, CDR1 is SEHNR and CDR2 is FQNEAQ (reference sequence). The CDR3 sequence: CASSPLTGGGTEAFF. CDR3 coding DNA: TGTGCCAGCAGCCCTCTGACAGGCGGGGGCACTGAAGCTTTCTTT. Full variable domain (rest looked up from reference TRBV7-9 and TRBJ1-1): DTGVSQNPRHKITKRGQNVTFRCDPISEHNRLYWYRQTLGQGPEFLTYFQNEAQLEKSRLLSDRFSAERPKGSFSTLEIQRTEQGDSAMYLCASSPLTGGGTEAFFGQGTRLTVV.

This rearrangement joins TRBV5-6 to TRBJ1-6; possible D gene TRBD1, 6 bases. The germline CDR1 and CDR2 sequences are SGHDT and YYEEEE. CDR3 length: 16 residues. The V end was cut by 4 bases, the J end by 0 bases, with 11 bases between. DNA for the CDR3: TGTGCCAGCAGCCCCGACAGGAGCTCCTATAATTCACCCCTCCACTTT. This codes for CASSPDRSSYNSPLHF.

A single count supports this clone. The chain combines TRBV6-2 or TRBV6-3 with TRBJ1-1; D perhaps matches TRBD1 (5 bases). The CDR3 covers 15 residues. V lost 0 bases, J lost 5 bases, and 13 bases lay in between. Per the germline V gene, CDR1 is MNHEY and CDR2 is SVGEGT. DNA for the CDR3: TGTGCCAGCAGTTACTCGGACTTCGGGGGAACTGAAGCTTTCTTT. Protein sequence: CASSYSDFGGTEAFF.

This chain links TRBV6-8 with TRBJ1-5, with TRBD1 as a possible D gene (5 bases). This CDR3 is 15 amino acids long. Germline CDR1 reads MNHGY; CDR2 reads SAAAGT. With 6 bases removed from V and 2 bases from J, the gap between germline ends came to 14 bases. CDR3 sequence reads: CASRGGVLGNQPQHF. Here the CDR3 DNA reads TGTGCCAGCAGAGGAGGGGTTCTAGGCAATCAGCCCCAGCATTTT.

This clone appeared a few times. The chain carries TRBV5-1 and TRBJ2-1, with D possibly being TRBD2 (7 bases). The CDR3 is 16 amino acids. The germline V gene encodes CDR1 SGHRS and CDR2 YFSETQ. Trimming shortened V by 0 bases and J by 0 bases, and 10 bases separated the two germline ends. Written as DNA, the CDR3 is TGCGCCAGCAGCTTGGCGGGGGGCTTCTCCTACAATGAGCAGTTCTTC. Its protein is CASSLAGGFSYNEQFF.

Only a few counts were recorded for this clone. CDR3 DNA sequence: TGTGCCTGGAGTACAGGGGATTATAGCAATCAGCCCCAGCATTTT. It is translated as CAWSTGDYSNQPQHF. The rearrangement uses TRBV30 and TRBJ1-5; 7 nucleotides match TRBD1. The CDR3 is made up of 15 amino acids. Trimming at V came to 2 bases and at J to 0 bases, leaving 4 bases not matched to a gene. Germline V gene sequence: CDR1 GTSNPN, CDR2 SVGIG (reference sequence).

This clone has a single count. The chain couples TRBV10-3 to TRBJ2-1; the match to TRBD2 covers 13 bases. CDR3 length: 13 residues. After removal of 9 bases from V and 4 bases from J, the junction contained 0 bases not matched to a gene. Germline V gene lookup returns CDR1 ENHRY and CDR2 SYGVKD. CDR3 coding DNA: TGTGCCATGACTAGCGGGGGGTACAATGAGCAGTTCTTC. It translates to CAMTSGGYNEQFF.

This clone was seen more than once but under ten times. CDR3 region: CASSLQGVAGNQPQHF. CDR3 coding DNA: TGTGCCAGTAGTTTGCAGGGGGTCGCTGGCAATCAGCCCCAGCATTTT. The chain joins TRBV19 to TRBJ1-5; TRBD1 aligns across 7 bases. This CDR3 contains 16 residues. Germline-derived CDR1 and CDR2 are LNHDA and SQIVND (reference sequence). Trimming at V came to 5 bases and at J to 2 bases, leaving 9 bases not matched to a gene.

The rearrangement links TRBV4-3 to TRBJ1-2, with D unclear. The CDR3 loop spans 16 amino acids. The germline V gene encodes CDR1 LGHNA and CDR2 YSLEER. The V and J ends lost 1 base and 0 bases respectively, with 12 bases between them. The CDR3 protein is CASSQVPSGSNYGYTF. CDR3 sequence (DNA): TGCGCCAGCAGCCAAGTGCCCTCGGGATCTAACTATGGCTACACCTTC.

The rearrangement links TRBV6-2 or TRBV6-3 to TRBJ2-5; no firm D call. The CDR3 is made up of 15 amino acids. The V end was cut by 0 bases, the J end by 2 bases, with 10 bases between. CDR1 and CDR2 from the germline V gene are MNHEY and SVGEGT. CDR3 coding DNA: TGTGCCAGCAGTTACTCTCCAGAGGAACAAGAGACCCAGTACTTC. It encodes CASSYSPEEQETQYF.

The chain has TRBV6-4 and TRBJ2-3, with 7 positions matching TRBD2. The CDR3 has 14 residues. Losses at the gene ends were 6 bases for V and 0 bases for J; bases not matched to a gene: 3. The V gene's germline CDR1 is MRHNA and CDR2 SNTAGT. The CDR3 DNA reads TGTGCCAGCAGCAGCGGGGCGAGCACAGATACGCAGTATTTT. The encoded protein is CASSSGASTDTQYF.

The CDR3 nucleotides read TGTGCCAGCAGTGAGGTGCGGCAGCAAGTCCACTATGGCTACACCTTC. It yields the protein CASSEVRQQVHYGYTF. The V call is TRBV2, the J call TRBJ1-2; D is ambiguous. The CDR3 contains 16 residues. The germline CDR1 and CDR2 sequences are SNHLY and FYNNEI. Trimming left V 3 bases short and J 3 bases short, with 17 bases between.

The chain combines TRBV5-5 with TRBJ1-2; D is perhaps TRBD1 (6 bases). Germline CDR1 reads SGHKS; CDR2 reads YYEKEE (reference sequence). This CDR3 contains 15 residues. V lost 1 base, J lost 0 bases, and 10 bases lay in between. The CDR3 DNA is TGTGCCAGCAGCTTGAGGGGGACCCCTAACTATGGCTACACCTTC. Its translation: CASSLRGTPNYGYTF.

The CDR3 sequence is CASSFSGHSYEQYF. The CDR3 nucleotides read TGTGCCAGCAGCTTTAGCGGGCACTCCTACGAGCAGTACTTC. This rearrangement joins TRBV7-2 to TRBJ2-7, with 7 bases aligning to TRBD2. Germline CDR1 reads SGHTA; CDR2 reads FQGNSA. With 3 bases clipped from V and 0 bases from J, the junction kept 2 bases outside the gene matches. This CDR3 is 14 amino acids long.

Note on this clone: Within the sample, other DNA sequences also encode this same CDR3. The gene calls are TRBV6-5 and TRBJ2-7, with D perhaps matching TRBD2 (5 bases). This CDR3 region has 14 residues. The germline gives CDR1 MNHEY, CDR2 SVGAGI. V was shortened by 0 bases and J by 4 bases, with 10 bases between the two germline ends. CDR3 DNA sequence: TGTGCCAGCAGTTACTCCGCGGGCTCATACGAGCAGTACTTC. This encodes CASSYSAGSYEQYF.